This entry lists 20 T cell receptor beta chains sequenced from one sample in a study of T cells in Graves' hyperthyroidism and ophthalmopathy. RNA transcripts gave rise to amplified TCR beta CDR3 regions. The HTBI primer set drove a first-round RT-PCR of the TCR CDR3. TCRdb reprocessed the multiplex PCR reads via MiXCR and lists one record per CDR3 protein. The repertoire holds about 570,000 distinct CDR3 sequences, with around 46% as singletons. Source material: peripheral blood or thyroid tissue (not recorded which). The receptors stem from an adult woman with Graves' disease, either hyperthyroidism or ophthalmopathy (not recorded which).

The gene calls are TRBV7-9 and TRBJ1-1, with no clear D. Trimming pared 2 bases from V and 11 bases from J, leaving 15 bases between. CDR3 size: 13 residues. The germline gives CDR1 SEHNR, CDR2 FQNEAQ (reference sequence). The CDR3 sequence is CASSLSSDSKAFF. The DNA for the CDR3 is TGTGCCAGCAGCTTATCGTCGGATAGCAAGGCTTTCTTT.

The V gene is TRBV20-1, the J gene TRBJ2-5; TRBD2 agrees at 11 bases. This CDR3 contains 15 residues. Germline-derived CDR1 and CDR2 are DFQATT and SNEGSKA (reference sequence). CDR3 nucleotides: TGCAGGGCGGGGTCCCTTGGACTAGCGGGAGAGACCCAGTACTTC. Protein sequence: CRAGSLGLAGETQYF.

This chain joins TRBV19 and TRBJ1-5; D gene ambiguous. The CDR3 runs to 13 residues. V was cut by 7 bases and J by 6 bases, with 13 bases left in between. Germline lookup yields CDR1 LNHDA and CDR2 SQIVND (reference sequence). In DNA, the CDR3 is TGTGCCAGTATAGACAAGGTCGGTCAGCCCCAGCATTTT. It codes for CASIDKVGQPQHF.

V and J are TRBV25-1 and TRBJ1-4, with TRBD1 identical over 7 bases. V lost 1 base and J lost 5; bases outside the gene matches: 4. The germline V gene has CDR1 MGHDK and CDR2 SYGVNS. The CDR3 runs 15 residues. In DNA, the CDR3 is TGTGCCAGCAGTGAATGGACAGGAGGAAATGAAAAACTGTTTTTT. Its protein product is CASSEWTGGNEKLFF.

This clonotype was detected many times. The chain employs TRBV29-1 and TRBJ2-7; the match to TRBD1 covers 7 bases. V lost 4 bases and J lost 6; bases outside the gene matches: 3. Germline V gene lookup returns CDR1 SQVTM and CDR2 ANQGSEA. This CDR3 is built from 11 residues. The CDR3 loop reads CSVAGGGEQYF. CDR3 in DNA: TGCAGCGTTGCAGGGGGTGGCGAGCAGTACTTC.

V gene TRBV5-1 combines with J gene TRBJ1-2; 11 bases are shared with TRBD1. CDR1 is SGHRS and CDR2 is YFSETQ in the germline V gene. Trimming at V came to 0 bases and at J to 1 base, leaving 2 bases not matched to a gene. This CDR3 spans 16 amino acids. CDR3 amino acids: CASSLGTGGVNYGYTF. The DNA for the CDR3 is TGCGCCAGCAGCTTGGGGACAGGGGGCGTTAACTATGGCTACACCTTC. The full variable domain, its missing parts supplied by reference TRBV5-1 and TRBJ1-2, is KAGVTQTPRYLIKTRGQQVTLSCSPISGHRSVSWYQQTPGQGLQFLFEYFSETQRNKGNFPGRFSGRQFSNSRSEMNVSTLELGDSALYLCASSLGTGGVNYGYTFGSGTRLTVV.

This clonotype has ten or more counts. This chain connects TRBV5-8 to TRBJ2-2; no firm D call. CDR3 length: 14 residues. The V and J ends lost 6 bases and 2 bases respectively, with 11 bases between them. Per the germline V gene, CDR1 is SGHTS and CDR2 is YDEGEE. As DNA, the CDR3 is TGTGCCAGCATCAAAACTGTAAACACCGGGGAGCTGTTTTTT. Encoded protein: CASIKTVNTGELFF.

This clonotype has only a few counts. The chain is built from TRBV7-2 and TRBJ1-6; TRBD1 might be the D (5 bases). This CDR3 is 16 amino acids long. Germline V gives CDR1 SGHTA, CDR2 FQGNSA. With 2 bases removed from V and 7 bases from J, the gap between germline ends came to 15 bases. The CDR3 reads CASSLMSGRGNSPLHF. Written as DNA, the CDR3 is TGTGCCAGCAGCTTAATGTCGGGACGCGGAAATTCACCCCTCCACTTT.

The V call is TRBV7-9, the J call TRBJ2-2; 8 positions match TRBD1. Trimming at V came to 3 bases and at J to 6 bases, leaving 6 bases not matched to a gene. Germline values: CDR1 SEHNR, CDR2 FQNEAQ (reference sequence). CDR3 length: 15 amino acids. For the CDR3, the DNA is TGTGCCAGCAGCTTGGGGACAGGTGATCCCGGGGAGCTGTTTTTT. Translation gives CASSLGTGDPGELFF.

The chain recombines TRBV18 with TRBJ1-2; no clear D gene. Trimming removed 2 bases at V and 6 bases at J, with 13 bases between. This CDR3 region has 14 residues. CDR1 and CDR2 from the germline V gene are KGHSH and LQKENI. This CDR3 reads CASSPVEGSDGYTF. CDR3 coding DNA: TGTGCCAGCTCACCAGTAGAGGGATCCGATGGCTACACCTTC.

In this sample, this clonotype turned up a few times. V and J are TRBV20-1 and TRBJ2-7, with D possibly TRBD2 on 6 matching bases. The CDR3 consists of 15 residues. The V gene's germline CDR1 is DFQATT and CDR2 SNEGSKA (reference sequence). Trimming took 0 bases from V and 0 from J, leaving 12 bases between them. The CDR3 region is CSARDFGTGSYEQYF. CDR3 sequence (DNA): TGCAGTGCTAGAGATTTCGGGACTGGCTCCTACGAGCAGTACTTC.

This clonotype came up many times. The chain couples TRBV7-8 to TRBJ1-4; TRBD1 is a possible D gene (6 bases). The V end was cut by 0 bases, the J end by 10 bases, with 21 bases between. CDR3 size: 17 residues. Germline loops: CDR1 SGHVS, CDR2 FQNEAQ. Here the CDR3 DNA reads TGTGCCAGCAGCTTAGCGCTGCTTGGGGGGGCAGGCGGAAAACTGTTTTTT. Protein: CASSLALLGGAGGKLFF.

This clonotype has a single count. V gene TRBV19 combines with J gene TRBJ1-4; D call uncertain. The CDR3 covers 13 residues. V lost 4 bases and J 0 bases, leaving 3 bases between the germline ends. In germline, CDR1 is LNHDA, CDR2 SQIVND (reference sequence). Here the CDR3 reads CASSTATNEKLFF. The CDR3 bases are TGTGCCAGTAGTACTGCAACTAATGAAAAACTGTTTTTT.

J is TRBJ2-7 and V is TRBV7-2, with 7 bases aligning to TRBD2. Germline lookup yields CDR1 SGHTA and CDR2 FQGNSA. With V trimmed by 0 bases and J by 7 bases, 15 bases remained unmatched. The CDR3 extends over 17 amino acids. The CDR3 here is CASSLARGGQAPGEQYF. DNA of the CDR3: TGTGCCAGCAGCTTAGCGCGGGGAGGGCAAGCCCCTGGGGAGCAGTACTTC.

The V gene is TRBV15, the J gene TRBJ2-3; D may be TRBD2 (5 bases). This CDR3 region has 15 residues. The germline V gene encodes CDR1 LNHNV and CDR2 YYDKDF (reference sequence). Trimming cost V 1 base and J 2 bases, with 10 bases left between them. This chain's CDR3 is CATSRATGNTDTQYF. As DNA, the CDR3 is TGTGCCACCAGCAGAGCGACGGGGAACACAGATACGCAGTATTTT. The complete variable domain, with remaining parts taken from reference TRBV15 and TRBJ2-3, reads DAMVIQNPRYQVTQFGKPVTLSCSQTLNHNVMYWYQQKSSQAPKLLFHYYDKDFNNEADTPDNFQSRRPNTSFCFLDIRSPGLGDTAMYLCATSRATGNTDTQYFGPGTRLTVL.

This clonotype was seen at least ten times. The J gene is TRBJ2-5, the V gene TRBV5-1; TRBD1 aligns across 12 bases. The CDR3 contains 18 residues. Germline loops: CDR1 SGHRS, CDR2 YFSETQ. J lost 3 bases, V lost 0 bases, and 9 bases had no gene match. CDR3 amino acids: CASSLGMGQGASEETQYF. In DNA, the CDR3 is TGCGCCAGCAGCTTGGGTATGGGACAGGGGGCGTCTGAAGAGACCCAGTACTTC. Full variable domain (rest looked up from reference TRBV5-1 and TRBJ2-5): KAGVTQTPRYLIKTRGQQVTLSCSPISGHRSVSWYQQTPGQGLQFLFEYFSETQRNKGNFPGRFSGRQFSNSRSEMNVSTLELGDSALYLCASSLGMGQGASEETQYFGPGTRLLVL.

There are a few counts of this clonotype. The gene calls are TRBV10-3 and TRBJ1-6; D remains ambiguous. CDR1 and CDR2 (germline): ENHRY, SYGVKD. The CDR3 has 14 residues. V was trimmed by 2 bases and J by 10 bases, leaving 12 bases between them. CDR3 protein: CAISEDLARSPLHF. The CDR3 DNA follows: TGTGCCATCAGTGAGGACCTGGCTCGGTCACCCCTCCACTTT.

This clonotype has just one count. The genes are TRBV7-2 and TRBJ1-1; the match to TRBD1 covers 7 bases. Germline CDR1 is SGHTA and CDR2 is FQGNSA. The CDR3 consists of 14 residues. J was trimmed by 5 bases and V by 5 bases; bases with no gene match: 8. The CDR3: CASSRKGGRTEAFF. As DNA, the CDR3 is TGTGCCAGCAGCCGCAAAGGGGGCCGGACTGAAGCTTTCTTT.

V and J are TRBV7-6 and TRBJ2-7, with 8 bases lining up with TRBD2. The CDR3 runs to 17 residues. Germline CDR1 is SGHVS and CDR2 is FNYEAQ. After removal of 1 base from V and 0 bases from J, the junction contained 8 bases not matched to a gene. Here the CDR3 reads CASSLDTSGLSSYEQYF. CDR3 DNA sequence: TGTGCCAGCAGCTTAGATACTAGCGGCCTAAGCTCCTACGAGCAGTACTTC.

CDR3 amino acids: CASSSNTGPSGANVLTF. The DNA for the CDR3 is TGCGCCAGCAGCTCTAACACAGGGCCCTCTGGGGCCAACGTCCTGACTTTC. The V and J genes are TRBV5-1 and TRBJ2-6, with a possible D match to TRBD1 (6 bases). Trimming cost V 3 bases and J 0 bases, with 13 bases left between them. Germline assignment: CDR1 SGHRS and CDR2 YFSETQ. The CDR3 runs 17 residues.